A selection of T cell receptor beta chains follows, all from one sample in a study of T-cell memory formation after mild COVID-19. TCRdb reanalysed the 5' RACE reads using MiXCR and keeps one entry per CDR3 protein. The table records roughly 450,000 distinct CDR3 sequences, 15% to 20% of them present only once. The sequenced material came from PBMCs or a T cell subset sorted from them (not recorded which). These receptors all stem from an adult woman who had mild COVID-19 (a few samples of this study predate the infection). Cell type and time point are not known. The CDR3 runs from the conserved cysteine through the conserved F or W. D genes are given only for firm matches. For some rows the clone size is stated as once, few or many, or as a class when expanded; others skip it.

D gene: -; J gene: TRBJ2-7; V gene: TRBV30; clone size: -; CDR3 DNA: TGTGCCTGGATTTGGAGCTACGAGCAGTACTTC; CDR3 protein: CAWIWSYEQYF
D gene: TRBD1; J gene: TRBJ1-1; V gene: TRBV10-3; clone size: -; CDR3 DNA: TGTGCCATCAGTGAGTCGAGACAGGGTTACGCTGAAGCTTTCTTT; CDR3 protein: CAISESRQGYAEAFF
D gene: TRBD1; J gene: TRBJ1-5; V gene: TRBV12-3/TRBV12-4; clone size: few; CDR3 DNA: TGTGCCAGCACCTTGACAGGGGTTCGTCAGCCCCAGCATTTT; CDR3 protein: CASTLTGVRQPQHF
D gene: TRBD1; J gene: TRBJ2-7; V gene: TRBV7-9; clone size: few; CDR3 DNA: TGTGCCAGCAGCTTAATCAGGGGGCCACACGAGCAGTACTTC; CDR3 protein: CASSLIRGPHEQYF
D gene: -; J gene: TRBJ2-7; V gene: TRBV24-1; clone size: few; CDR3 DNA: TGTGCCACCAGTCACCTTTTAGCTGGGCCCTCCTACGAGCAGTACTTC; CDR3 protein: CATSHLLAGPSYEQYF
D gene: -; J gene: TRBJ1-1; V gene: TRBV3-1; clone size: few; CDR3 DNA: TGTGCCAGCAGCCAAGGATCTGAAGCTTTCTTT; CDR3 protein: CASSQGSEAFF
D gene: -; J gene: TRBJ2-3; V gene: TRBV20-1; clone size: -; CDR3 DNA: TGCAGTGCTAGAGAACTCATACGACTCACAGATACGCAGTATTTT; CDR3 protein: CSARELIRLTDTQYF
D gene: TRBD1; J gene: TRBJ1-6; V gene: TRBV2; clone size: -; CDR3 DNA: TGTGCCAGCAGTTACGGGACAGGGGGTTCACCCCTCCACTTT; CDR3 protein: CASSYGTGGSPLHF
D gene: TRBD1; J gene: TRBJ2-1; V gene: TRBV6-2/TRBV6-3; clone size: many; CDR3 DNA: TGTGCCAGCAGTAGACCAGGGGGCGGAGAGCAGTTCTTC; CDR3 protein: CASSRPGGGEQFF
D gene: -; J gene: TRBJ2-7; V gene: TRBV9; clone size: -; CDR3 DNA: TGTGCCAGCGGCCGGGACGGGGGCTCCTACGAGCAGTACTTC; CDR3 protein: CASGRDGGSYEQYF
D gene: -; J gene: TRBJ2-7; V gene: TRBV30; clone size: -; CDR3 DNA: TGTGCCTGGAGTATCGGAGGGGTCAGCTTCTCCTACGAGCAGTACTTC; CDR3 protein: CAWSIGGVSFSYEQYF
D gene: TRBD1; J gene: TRBJ1-2; V gene: TRBV5-6; clone size: -; CDR3 DNA: TGTGCCAGCGGGACAGGGGGTAACTATGGCTACACCTTC; CDR3 protein: CASGTGGNYGYTF
D gene: -; J gene: TRBJ2-2; V gene: TRBV9; clone size: -; CDR3 DNA: TGTGCCAGCAGTCGAAATGAGATGGAGCTGTTTTTT; CDR3 protein: CASSRNEMELFF
D gene: TRBD2; J gene: TRBJ2-2; V gene: TRBV6-5; clone size: many; CDR3 DNA: TGTGCCAGCAGTCGAAGGGTTCCTCTAGCGGCGAACACCGGGGAGCTGTTTTTT; CDR3 protein: CASSRRVPLAANTGELFF
D gene: TRBD1; J gene: TRBJ1-5; V gene: TRBV3-1; clone size: -; CDR3 DNA: TGTGCCAGCAGCCAAGGACGGACAGGGCAGCATTTT; CDR3 protein: CASSQGRTGQHF
D gene: -; J gene: TRBJ2-7; V gene: TRBV29-1; clone size: -; CDR3 DNA: TGCAGCGTTGAACTCCAATCGGCAGGGGACTACGAGCAGTACTTC; CDR3 protein: CSVELQSAGDYEQYF
D gene: -; J gene: TRBJ2-5; V gene: TRBV18; clone size: -; CDR3 DNA: TGTGCCAGCTCACCAGGCAGGGTATTTGAGACCCAGTACTTC; CDR3 protein: CASSPGRVFETQYF
D gene: -; J gene: TRBJ2-3; V gene: TRBV15; clone size: -; CDR3 DNA: TGTGCCACCAGCAGAGATGGGGTTACCACAGATACGCAGTATTTT; CDR3 protein: CATSRDGVTTDTQYF